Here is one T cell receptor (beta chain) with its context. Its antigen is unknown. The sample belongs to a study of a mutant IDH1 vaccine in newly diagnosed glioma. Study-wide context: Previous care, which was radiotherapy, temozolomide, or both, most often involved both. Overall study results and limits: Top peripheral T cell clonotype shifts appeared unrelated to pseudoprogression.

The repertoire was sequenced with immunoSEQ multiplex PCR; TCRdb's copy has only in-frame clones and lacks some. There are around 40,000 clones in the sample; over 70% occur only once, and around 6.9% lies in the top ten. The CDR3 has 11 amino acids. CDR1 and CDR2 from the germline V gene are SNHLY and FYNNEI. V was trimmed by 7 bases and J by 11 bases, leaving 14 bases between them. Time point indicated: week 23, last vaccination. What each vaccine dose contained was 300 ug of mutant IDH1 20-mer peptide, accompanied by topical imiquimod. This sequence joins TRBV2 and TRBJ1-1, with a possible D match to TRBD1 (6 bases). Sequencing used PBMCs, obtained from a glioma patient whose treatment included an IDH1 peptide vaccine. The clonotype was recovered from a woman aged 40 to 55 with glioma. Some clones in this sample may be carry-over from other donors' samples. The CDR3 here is CASNRAAIAFF. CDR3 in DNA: TGTGCCAGCAACAGGGCGGCAATTGCTTTCTTT.